Detailed here is one TCR beta chain. The antigen is undetermined. The table came from immunoSEQ multiplex PCR; TCRdb's copy has only in-frame clones and leaves some out. This table holds some 130,000 clones, around nine tenths found once. Per the germline V gene, CDR1 is MGHRA and CDR2 is YSYEKL. V gave up 5 bases and J gave up 1 base; unmatched junction bases: 2. This CDR3 region has 14 residues. The sample originates from a study of T cell responses to AZD1222 COVID-19 vaccine. Study context: Second doses were pooled across both intervals (about 4 or about 12 weeks). Findings and limits, study-wide: Among vaccine-associated CD4 TCRs, coverage spanned spike, with dominance at 160-218 and 743-854. Seropositive AZD1222 recipients at baseline numbered only five to seven.

Source: peripheral blood, taken on day 0 of AZD1222 vaccination. The chain has TRBV4-1 and TRBJ1-2; 9 bases match TRBD1. The TCR was taken from an adult in good health. The CDR3 sequence is CASSEGQGNYGYTF. CDR3 nucleotide sequence: TGCGCCAGCAGCGAGGGACAGGGTAACTATGGCTACACCTTC.